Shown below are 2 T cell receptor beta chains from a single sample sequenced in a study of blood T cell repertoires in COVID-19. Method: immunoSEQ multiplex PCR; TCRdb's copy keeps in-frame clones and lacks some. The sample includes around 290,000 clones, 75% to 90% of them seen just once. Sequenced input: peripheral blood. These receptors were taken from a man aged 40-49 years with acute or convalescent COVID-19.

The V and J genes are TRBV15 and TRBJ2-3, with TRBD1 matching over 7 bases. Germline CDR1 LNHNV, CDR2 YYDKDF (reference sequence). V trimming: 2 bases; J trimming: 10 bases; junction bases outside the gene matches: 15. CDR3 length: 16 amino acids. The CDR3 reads CATSRNTGAPEYSQYF. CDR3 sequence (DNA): TGTGCCACCAGCAGAAATACAGGGGCCCCTGAGTACTCGCAGTATTTT.

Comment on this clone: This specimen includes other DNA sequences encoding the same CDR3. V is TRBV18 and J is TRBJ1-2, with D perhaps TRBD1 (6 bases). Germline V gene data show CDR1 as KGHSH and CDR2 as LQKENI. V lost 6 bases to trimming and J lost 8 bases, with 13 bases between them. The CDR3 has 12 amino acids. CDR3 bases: TGTGCCAGCTCTTCGGACAGAAACGGCTACACCTTC. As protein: CASSSDRNGYTF.